This passage covers 14 T cell receptor beta chains from one sample sequenced in a study of T cells in Graves' hyperthyroidism and ophthalmopathy. Amplification of TCR beta CDR3 regions used RNA as the template. The TCR CDR3 first-round RT-PCR relied on the HTBI primer set. TCRdb redid the calling of the multiplex PCR reads with MiXCR, one entry per CDR3 protein. Of 330,000 or so distinct CDR3 sequences listed, roughly 19% were seen once; the top ten hold roughly 39%. The sample consisted of blood. The receptors were gathered from a man aged 45 to 65 with Graves' ophthalmopathy.

This clonotype has at least ten counts. The J gene is TRBJ2-7, the V gene TRBV11-2; D uncertain. Germline CDR1 SGHAT, CDR2 FQNNGV. There are 12 residues in the CDR3. Trimming left V 0 bases short and J 8 bases short, with 8 bases between. This chain's CDR3 is CASSLDQGKQYF. CDR3 sequence (DNA): TGTGCCAGCAGCTTAGATCAAGGCAAGCAGTACTTC.

Only a few counts were recorded for this clonotype. This sequence joins TRBV10-3 and TRBJ2-1; a weak D match, TRBD1 (5 bases). The CDR3 covers 14 residues. V dropped 10 bases and J dropped 5 bases, with 18 bases sitting between them. The germline CDR1 and CDR2 sequences are ENHRY and SYGVKD. In DNA, the CDR3 is TGTGCCACCGGCGGTCAGGGTGGGGACAATGAGCAGTTCTTC. This gives the protein CATGGQGGDNEQFF.

This clonotype was observed at least ten times. The chain has TRBV7-2 and TRBJ2-3; 9 bases are a match to TRBD2. Trimming took 6 bases from V and 0 from J; bases not matched to a gene: 13. Germline V gene lookup returns CDR1 SGHTA and CDR2 FQGNSA. This CDR3 is 18 amino acids long. The CDR3 bases are TGTGCCAGCAGTTCCCCGGGACTAGCAGATTCTAGCACAGATACGCAGTATTTT. Its protein product is CASSSPGLADSSTDTQYF.

This clonotype was seen more than once but under ten times. The chain is built from TRBV10-2 and TRBJ2-3; 9 bases map to TRBD2. The V gene end was trimmed by 3 bases and the J gene end by 3 bases; junction bases not matched to a gene: 7. This CDR3 is built from 16 residues. The V gene's germline CDR1 is WSHSY and CDR2 SAAADI. CDR3 loop: CASSERGRGGTDTQYF. In nucleotides, the CDR3 is TGCGCCAGCAGTGAACGCGGGAGGGGAGGGACAGATACGCAGTATTTT.

The genes are TRBV20-1 and TRBJ1-4; perhaps TRBD1 as D (6 bases). Trimming took off 3 bases at V and 7 bases at J, with 12 bases between the two ends. The CDR3 is 13 amino acids. The germline gives CDR1 DFQATT, CDR2 SNEGSKA (reference sequence). The CDR3 is CSARNREVEKLFF. The CDR3 nucleotides read TGCAGTGCTAGGAACAGGGAGGTTGAAAAACTGTTTTTT.

The sample holds a few counts of this clonotype. In nucleotides, the CDR3 is TGTGCCAGCAGCAGGGGCCTGGGGAAGGGGGAGCTGTTTTTT. It translates to CASSRGLGKGELFF. The rearrangement joins TRBV7-9 to TRBJ2-2; the D gene is possibly TRBD1 (5 bases). The V gene's germline CDR1 is SEHNR and CDR2 FQNEAQ (reference sequence). CDR3 size: 14 residues. Between the trimmed V and J ends, which lost 5 bases and 8 bases, there was a span of 15 bases. Filled out from reference TRBV7-9 and TRBJ2-2, the complete variable domain reads DTGVSQNPRHKITKRGQNVTFRCDPISEHNRLYWYRQTLGQGPEFLTYFQNEAQLEKSRLLSDRFSAERPKGSFSTLEIQRTEQGDSAMYLCASSRGLGKGELFFGEGSRLTVL.

On this clonotype: This clone may be a read error of a much larger clone one base away. The chain uses TRBV28 and TRBJ2-1; no definite D call. Between the trimmed V and J ends, which lost 8 bases and 0 bases, there was a span of 14 bases. The length of the CDR3 is 15 residues. CDR1 is MDHEN, CDR2 SYDVKM, per germline. CDR3 nucleotides: TGTGCCAGCTTCACCCCGGACCTCTCCTACAATGAGCAGTTCTTC. This translates into CASFTPDLSYNEQFF.

This clonotype was seen ten or more times. The chain employs TRBV11-1 and TRBJ2-1, with D unresolved. The ends were cut back, 1 base at V and 0 bases at J, with 4 bases in the middle. Germline V gene lookup returns CDR1 SGHAT and CDR2 FQDESV (reference sequence). The CDR3 contains 14 residues. CDR3 DNA sequence: TGTGCCAGCAGCTTAGGGTACTCCTACAATGAGCAGTTCTTC. The encoded protein is CASSLGYSYNEQFF.

This clonotype was recorded many times. The genes are TRBV20-1 and TRBJ2-1; possible D gene TRBD2, 6 bases. With 3 bases removed from V and 9 bases from J, the gap between germline ends came to 18 bases. This CDR3 has 14 amino acids. CDR1 is DFQATT and CDR2 is SNEGSKA in the germline V gene (reference sequence). The CDR3 region has the DNA TGCAGTGCTAGCAAACTAGCAGGGTTCGGTGAGCAGTTCTTC. It translates to CSASKLAGFGEQFF.

V gene TRBV18 combines with J gene TRBJ1-5, with D perhaps TRBD1 (5 bases). The CDR3 runs to 14 residues. Trimming left V 5 bases short and J 1 base short, with 9 bases between. Per the germline V gene, CDR1 is KGHSH and CDR2 is LQKENI. CDR3 DNA sequence: TGTGCCAGCTCAGAAGGGACGAGCAATCAGCCCCAGCATTTT. Encoded protein: CASSEGTSNQPQHF.

This clonotype was observed a handful of times. The chain is built from TRBV9 and TRBJ2-5; D unclear. Germline values: CDR1 SGDLS, CDR2 YYNGEE. The CDR3 runs 12 residues. V was trimmed by 7 bases and J by 3 bases, leaving 10 bases between them. CDR3 DNA: TGTGCCAGCGCAACTCTGGAAGAGACCCAGTACTTC. As protein: CASATLEETQYF.

This chain connects TRBV25-1 to TRBJ1-5; TRBD1 is a possible D gene (5 bases). The CDR3 loop spans 15 amino acids. V was trimmed by 4 bases and J by 7 bases, leaving 17 bases between them. Germline lookup yields CDR1 MGHDK and CDR2 SYGVNS. In DNA form, the CDR3 reads TGTGCCAGCAGTGCCCCCGGGATCTACAGGCAGCCCCAGCATTTT. Its translation: CASSAPGIYRQPQHF.

There are many counts of this clonotype. This chain uses TRBV2 with TRBJ2-7; tentative D call: TRBD2 (5 bases). The CDR3 runs 14 residues. Between the trimmed V and J ends, which lost 7 bases and 4 bases, there was a span of 17 bases. The germline CDR1 and CDR2 sequences are SNHLY and FYNNEI. The chain's CDR3 is CASNMGSLGYEQYF. In DNA, the CDR3 is TGTGCCAGCAATATGGGGAGTTTGGGGTACGAGCAGTACTTC.

This clonotype was observed a handful of times. The CDR3: CSSKGAGINYGYTF. DNA for the CDR3: TGCAGTTCAAAGGGTGCAGGGATCAACTATGGCTACACCTTC. The V call is TRBV20-1, the J call TRBJ1-2; TRBD1 might be the D (5 bases). Germline CDR1 reads DFQATT; CDR2 reads SNEGSKA (reference sequence). V was clipped by 8 bases and J by 2 bases, with 18 bases between them. CDR3 size: 14 residues.